This is a list of T cell receptor beta chains from one sample in a study of T cell responses to AZD1222 COVID-19 vaccine. Clones were read by immunoSEQ multiplex PCR, and TCRdb kept only the in-frame ones, dropping some. This sample has about 120,000 clones, with about 93% found just once. The input for sequencing was peripheral blood, taken 28 days after the second dose of the MenACWY control vaccine. The source is an adult who received the MenACWY meningococcal vaccine as a control. The CDR3 runs from the conserved cysteine through the conserved F or W. The order of the fields is clone size, J gene, D gene, V gene, CDR3 protein, CDR3 DNA. A D gene is named only where the DNA matches it firmly. Rows may omit the clone size; those that give it use once, few, many or a size class.

>.|TRBJ1-2|.|TRBV7-9
CASSYVAVEPDHGYTF
TGTGCCAGCAGCTACGTAGCAGTGGAGCCAGACCATGGCTACACCTTC
>.|TRBJ2-2|TRBD2|TRBV7-7
CASSRWTSGGDAGELFF
TGTGCCAGCAGCCGATGGACTAGCGGGGGGGACGCCGGGGAGCTGTTTTTT
>.|TRBJ2-4|TRBD1|TRBV18
CASSSGTGLVKNIQYF
TGTGCCAGCTCATCCGGGACAGGGCTCGTCAAAAACATTCAGTACTTC
>.|TRBJ2-5|.|TRBV9
CASSVGRGNQETQYF
TGTGCCAGCAGCGTAGGAAGGGGAAACCAAGAGACCCAGTACTTC
>.|TRBJ2-7|.|TRBV28
CASSFNRDEQYF
TGTGCCAGCAGTTTTAACAGGGACGAGCAGTACTTC
>.|TRBJ1-5|.|TRBV24-1
CATSDTQGGRGPQHF
TGTGCCACCAGTGATACCCAGGGTGGGAGGGGACCCCAGCATTTT
>.|TRBJ2-7|TRBD1|TRBV29-1
CSVKGQDPYEQYF
TGCAGCGTGAAGGGACAGGACCCCTACGAGCAGTACTTC
>.|TRBJ1-1|.|TRBV5-7
CASSLSGGARHTEAFF
TGTGCCAGCAGCTTGAGCGGCGGGGCACGGCACACTGAAGCTTTCTTT
>once|TRBJ2-7|.|TRBV18
CASSPQGKATYEQYF
TGTGCCAGCTCACCACAGGGAAAGGCTACCTACGAGCAGTACTTC
>.|TRBJ1-2|.|TRBV7-2
CASSPKAGQGYGYTF
TGTGCCAGCAGCCCGAAGGCGGGGCAGGGCTATGGCTACACCTTC
>.|TRBJ2-1|.|TRBV5-1
CASSLGSSSYNEQFF
TGCGCCAGCAGCTTGGGCTCGTCCTCCTACAATGAGCAGTTCTTC
>.|TRBJ1-4|.|TRBV19
CASSIRRDEKLFF
TGTGCCAGTAGTATCCGAAGGGATGAAAAACTGTTTTTT
>.|TRBJ2-2|.|TRBV7-6
CASSLTGGGPNTGELFF
TGTGCCAGCAGCTTGACGGGGGGCGGGCCAAACACCGGGGAGCTGTTTTTT
>.|TRBJ2-1|TRBD2|TRBV11-3
CASSLQGGSSYNEQFF
TGTGCCAGCAGCTTACAGGGCGGGAGCTCCTACAATGAGCAGTTCTTC
>few|TRBJ2-7|.|TRBV19
CASSPGNGYEQYF
TGTGCCAGTAGTCCAGGGAACGGGTACGAGCAGTACTTC
>.|TRBJ2-5|.|TRBV7-7
CASSLARGETQYF
TGTGCCAGCAGCTTAGCCAGGGGAGAGACCCAGTACTTC
>.|TRBJ1-5|.|TRBV5-8
CASSRLPGLYQPQHF
TGTGCCAGCAGCCGGCTTCCGGGACTCTATCAGCCCCAGCATTTT
>few|TRBJ1-1|.|TRBV7-9
CASSLGGRLNTEAFF
TGTGCCAGCAGCTTAGGGGGACGGCTGAACACTGAAGCTTTCTTT
>once|TRBJ2-1|TRBD2|TRBV10-3
CAISVAGEWQFF
TGTGCCATCAGTGTTGCGGGGGAATGGCAGTTCTTC
>.|TRBJ2-7|.|TRBV7-6
CASSLARGSSYEQYF
TGTGCCAGCAGCTTAGCGCGGGGCAGCTCCTACGAGCAGTACTTC
>.|TRBJ1-5|.|TRBV19
CASSIWGADNQPQHF
TGTGCCAGTAGTATTTGGGGGGCTGACAATCAGCCCCAGCATTTT
>.|TRBJ1-2|.|TRBV6-6
CASSYPRGEGYTF
TGTGCCAGCAGTTACCCCAGGGGAGAAGGCTACACCTTC
>few|TRBJ2-1|TRBD1|TRBV5-1
CASSLGQGGNEQFF
TGCGCCAGCAGCCTAGGACAGGGCGGCAATGAGCAGTTCTTC
>.|TRBJ2-2|TRBD1|TRBV7-2
CASSKTGGPGELFF
TGTGCCAGCAGCAAGACAGGGGGCCCCGGGGAGCTGTTTTTT
>.|TRBJ1-1|.|TRBV11-2
CASSLENRGSTEAFF
TGTGCCAGCAGCTTAGAAAATCGGGGCTCCACTGAAGCTTTCTTT
>.|TRBJ1-1|.|TRBV7-8
CASSSSLPGARTEAFF
TGTGCCAGCAGCTCCAGTTTGCCGGGGGCTCGAACTGAAGCTTTCTTT
>.|TRBJ2-1|TRBD2|TRBV12-3/TRBV12-4
CASRIAGDNEQFF
TGTGCCAGCAGAATAGCGGGGGACAATGAGCAGTTCTTC
>.|TRBJ1-6|.|TRBV2
CASSDSGSGSPLHF
TGTGCCAGCAGTGATAGCGGATCGGGTTCACCCCTCCACTTT
>.|TRBJ2-5|.|TRBV27
CASSSPLLLIQETQYF
TGTGCCAGCAGTTCCCCACTACTACTAATCCAAGAGACCCAGTACTTC
>.|TRBJ1-3|.|TRBV29-1
CSIRTGAHSGNTIYF
TGCAGCATCCGTACGGGGGCACACTCTGGAAACACCATATATTTT
>.|TRBJ2-3|.|TRBV29-1
CSVEASLLGSESLYF
TGCAGCGTTGAAGCTAGTTTATTGGGGAGTGAAAGCTTGTATTTT
>.|TRBJ2-3|.|TRBV10-1
CASSDGAGGTDTQYF
TGCGCCAGCAGTGACGGGGCAGGGGGCACAGATACGCAGTATTTT
>few|TRBJ1-1|.|TRBV19
CASSRREGVTEAFF
TGTGCCAGTAGCCGCCGGGAGGGGGTCACTGAAGCTTTCTTT
>.|TRBJ1-1|.|TRBV7-9
CASSLLAGTEAFF
TGTGCCAGCAGCTTATTGGCGGGGACTGAAGCTTTCTTT
>once|TRBJ1-6|.|TRBV21-1
CASSLPDRANSPLHF
TGTGCCAGCAGCCTGCCGGACAGGGCTAATTCACCCCTCCACTTT
>.|TRBJ2-7|TRBD2|TRBV11-2
CASSTPIAGGGEQYF
TGTGCCAGCAGCACTCCAATTGCGGGGGGCGGCGAGCAGTACTTC
>few|TRBJ2-3|.|TRBV16
CASSQFTSRGDTQYF
TGTGCCAGCAGCCAATTTACGTCCCGGGGAGATACGCAGTATTTT
>few|TRBJ1-6|TRBD1|TRBV18
CASSPYMQGVDNSPLHF
TGTGCCAGCTCACCATATATGCAGGGGGTAGATAATTCACCCCTCCACTTT
>.|TRBJ1-5|.|TRBV11-3
CASSLGVWVGYSNQPQHF
TGTGCCAGCAGCTTAGGGGTTTGGGTCGGTTATAGCAATCAGCCCCAGCATTTT
>.|TRBJ2-1|.|TRBV7-2
CASSDTGTRLYNEQFF
TGTGCCAGCAGCGACACCGGGACACGATTATACAATGAGCAGTTCTTC
>.|TRBJ2-3|TRBD2|TRBV5-1
CASSPGRSSSTDTQYF
TGCGCCAGCAGCCCCGGGAGGAGTTCGAGCACAGATACGCAGTATTTT
>once|TRBJ1-2|.|TRBV19
CASSIYPLQGRIYGYTF
TGTGCCAGTAGTATTTACCCCCTCCAGGGGCGCATCTATGGCTACACCTTC
>few|TRBJ1-6|.|TRBV5-5
CAITHPGLPLHF
TGTGCCATCACCCATCCGGGGCTACCCCTCCACTTT
>.|TRBJ1-1|.|TRBV27
CASRSGGWTEAFF
TGTGCCAGCAGGTCCGGGGGGTGGACTGAAGCTTTCTTT
>once|TRBJ2-7|TRBD2|TRBV7-2
CASRIGSGGYEQYF
TGTGCCAGCAGAATAGGGAGCGGGGGGTACGAGCAGTACTTC
>.|TRBJ2-1|TRBD1|TRBV3-1/TRBV3-2
CASSQTPGTGSSYNEQFF
TGTGCCAGCAGCCAAACCCCTGGGACAGGTAGCTCCTACAATGAGCAGTTCTTC
>.|TRBJ2-3|.|TRBV28
CASSFGGLTDTQYF
TGTGCCAGCAGTTTTGGGGGGCTCACAGATACGCAGTATTTT
>.|TRBJ1-6|.|TRBV7-9
CASSNAGGRSPLHF
TGTGCCAGCAGCAATGCGGGGGGCCGATCACCCCTCCACTTT
>few|TRBJ1-5|TRBD1|TRBV24-1
CATSDSRQGIYNQPQHF
TGTGCCACCAGTGATTCAAGACAGGGAATTTACAATCAGCCCCAGCATTTT
>.|TRBJ1-4|.|TRBV2
CASSPPTGKVGANEKLFF
TGTGCCAGCAGTCCTCCGACAGGAAAGGTTGGGGCTAATGAAAAACTGTTTTTT
>.|TRBJ1-1|.|TRBV27
CASSSWQASNTEAFF
TGTGCCAGCAGTTCGTGGCAGGCGTCGAACACTGAAGCTTTCTTT
>.|TRBJ1-3|.|TRBV28
CASRPQKGVNENTIYF
TGTGCCAGCCGCCCACAAAAGGGGGTCAATGAAAACACCATATATTTT
>.|TRBJ2-3|.|TRBV30
CAWSVLIGPLDTQYF
TGTGCCTGGAGTGTACTCATCGGTCCCTTAGATACGCAGTATTTT
>.|TRBJ2-7|.|TRBV5-4
CASSPNTGPYEQYF
TGTGCCAGCAGCCCTAACACAGGCCCCTACGAGCAGTACTTC
>once|TRBJ1-4|.|TRBV11-2
CASSASGTRKLFF
TGTGCCAGCAGCGCTAGCGGGACTCGGAAACTGTTTTTT